The source of this T cell receptor (beta chain) is a study of blood T cell repertoires in COVID-19. Across the whole study: PBMCs, B-cell-depleted T cells, or T cells provided the cDNA or gDNA that made up the material.

The method was immunoSEQ multiplex PCR; TCRdb's version includes in-frame clones alone and lacks a portion of them. The table records 90,000 to 100,000 clones, roughly 80% of them present only once. V shed 4 bases and J shed 4 bases, with 10 bases lying between them. This CDR3 spans 13 amino acids. Per the germline V gene, CDR1 is MNHEY and CDR2 is SVGAGI. Sequencing used peripheral blood. The sequence was obtained from a man aged 60 to 75 with acute or convalescent COVID-19. The genes are TRBV6-5 and TRBJ1-2, with TRBD1 as a possible D gene (6 bases). CDR3 amino acids: CASSSTGTYGYTF. CDR3 coding DNA: TGTGCCAGCAGTTCCACAGGGACCTATGGCTACACCTTC.